Following are 20 T cell receptor beta chains from one sample sequenced in a study of blood T cell repertoires in COVID-19. Using immunoSEQ multiplex PCR, the repertoire was profiled, and TCRdb retains in-frame clones only, with some absent. The table has roughly 130,000 clones, 80% seen once; the top ten hold more than 1.5%. Specimen: peripheral blood. The source of these receptors is a man aged 65 to 85 with acute or convalescent COVID-19.

The chain's CDR3 is CASSLVPTGAHGYTF. CDR3 bases: TGTGCCAGCAGTTTAGTCCCGACAGGGGCCCATGGCTACACCTTC. The chain couples TRBV6-5 to TRBJ1-2, with 8 bases matching TRBD1. The CDR3 has 15 amino acids. J gave up 6 bases and V 4 bases, and 10 bases lay outside the gene matches. Germline V CDR1 and CDR2: MNHEY, SVGAGI.

CDR3 nucleotides: TGTGCCAGCAGCCACTCGGACAGGGGGGAAAAACTGTTTTTT. This gives the protein CASSHSDRGEKLFF. The J gene is TRBJ1-4, the V gene TRBV3-1 (or the pseudogene TRBV3-2); 10 bases align to TRBD1. There are 14 residues in the CDR3. With V trimmed by 3 bases and J by 8 bases, 3 bases remained unmatched. Germline CDR1 reads LGHDT; CDR2 reads YNNKEL (reference sequence).

The chain has TRBV7-8 and TRBJ1-3; D is unresolved. Per germline, CDR1 SGHVS and CDR2 FQNEAQ. The CDR3 is made up of 12 amino acids. Deletions cut 5 bases from V and 4 bases from J, with 6 bases between. The CDR3 DNA reads as TGTGCCAGCAGCCAACAGGGAAACACCATATATTTT. Residues: CASSQQGNTIYF.

V gene TRBV3-1 (or the pseudogene TRBV3-2) combines with J gene TRBJ2-1, with 7 nucleotides matching TRBD1. The CDR3 is 15 amino acids. Germline values: CDR1 LGHDT, CDR2 YNNKEL (reference sequence). The ends lost 4 bases at V and 4 bases at J; junction bases unmatched: 7. The CDR3 spells CASSLRDSLYNEQFF. DNA for the CDR3: TGTGCCAGCAGCCTCCGGGACAGTCTATACAATGAGCAGTTCTTC.

The chain uses TRBV6-5 and TRBJ1-1; D gene ambiguous. This CDR3 is 13 amino acids long. V was trimmed by 6 bases and J by 4 bases, leaving 12 bases between them. CDR1 is MNHEY and CDR2 is SVGAGI in the germline V gene. For the CDR3, the DNA is TGTGCCAGCAGCTCGCGGGAGGGCACTGAAGCTTTCTTT. Encoded protein: CASSSREGTEAFF.

This sequence joins TRBV18 and TRBJ1-1; D gene uncertain. V dropped 6 bases and J dropped 0 bases, with 17 bases sitting between them. Germline V gene data show CDR1 as KGHSH and CDR2 as LQKENI. CDR3 size: 16 residues. In nucleotides, the CDR3 is TGTGCCAGCTCGCTTATTCCAGATTTGATGAACACTGAAGCTTTCTTT. It is translated as CASSLIPDLMNTEAFF.

This clone was recorded only once. CDR3 DNA sequence: TGTGCCATCAGTGAACGGCAGGGTAACGAGCAGTACTTC. It specifies CAISERQGNEQYF. The chain is built from TRBV10-3 and TRBJ2-7; maybe TRBD1 (5 bases). Germline-derived CDR1 and CDR2 are ENHRY and SYGVKD. The CDR3 contains 13 residues. The V end lost 3 bases, the J end lost 5 bases, and 11 bases lay between the germline ends.

The V gene is TRBV7-9, the J gene TRBJ1-5; tentatively, D is TRBD1 (5 bases). V shed 0 bases and J shed 9 bases, with 9 bases lying between them. CDR3 length equals 13 residues. From germline, CDR1 is SEHNR and CDR2 FQNEAQ (reference sequence). CDR3 in DNA: TGTGCCAGCAGCTTAGCCCAGGGAGGGCCCCAGCATTTT. It translates to CASSLAQGGPQHF.

CDR3 residues: CASSLSQGRGNTGELFF. CDR3 coding DNA: TGCGCCAGCAGCTTGAGCCAGGGAAGAGGGAACACCGGGGAGCTGTTTTTT. J is TRBJ2-2 and V is TRBV5-1, with D possibly matching TRBD1 (5 bases). V shed 1 base and J shed 1 base, with 14 bases lying between them. This CDR3 region has 17 residues. CDR1 and CDR2 (germline): SGHRS, YFSETQ.

This rearrangement joins TRBV6-6 to TRBJ1-2, with TRBD1 identical over 7 bases. V dropped 5 bases and J dropped 0; count of bases not matched to a gene: 9. This CDR3 spans 16 amino acids. Germline-derived CDR1 and CDR2 are MNHNY and SVGAGI (reference sequence). The CDR3 reads CASSPNLQGPNYGYTF. CDR3 nucleotides: TGTGCCAGCAGTCCAAACCTACAGGGGCCTAACTATGGCTACACCTTC.

V gene TRBV20-1 combines with J gene TRBJ1-1, with D perhaps matching TRBD1 (6 bases). Germline CDR1 DFQATT, CDR2 SNEGSKA (reference sequence). The CDR3 length is 14 residues. The V and J ends lost 3 bases and 0 bases respectively, with 11 bases between them. CDR3 region: CSASNQGMNTEAFF. The CDR3, as DNA: TGCAGTGCTAGTAATCAGGGGATGAACACTGAAGCTTTCTTT.

The chain joins TRBV14 to TRBJ1-2; 9 bases agree with TRBD1. The CDR3 is made up of 15 amino acids. Germline V lookup: CDR1 SGHDN, CDR2 FVKESK. After removal of 3 bases from V and 6 bases from J, the junction contained 8 bases not matched to a gene. CDR3 bases: TGTGCCAGCAGCCATACGGGACAGGGAAGGGATGGCTACACCTTC. It encodes CASSHTGQGRDGYTF.

The CDR3 loop is CATSRPGQGGSQPQHF. The CDR3 nucleotides are TGTGCCACCAGCAGACCGGGACAGGGAGGGAGTCAGCCCCAGCATTTT. V usage is TRBV15 and J usage is TRBJ1-5; TRBD1 aligns across 9 bases. The CDR3 extends over 16 amino acids. J was trimmed by 6 bases and V by 2 bases; bases with no gene match: 8. Germline CDR1 reads LNHNV; CDR2 reads YYDKDF (reference sequence).

This clone was seen just once. As DNA, the CDR3 is TGCGCCAGCAGCTTGGGACTAGCGGGGGCCATAGATACGCAGTATTTT. Protein: CASSLGLAGAIDTQYF. The chain recombines TRBV5-1 with TRBJ2-3, with 12 bases aligning to TRBD2. J was trimmed by 5 bases and V by 0 bases; bases with no gene match: 4. The germline CDR1 and CDR2 sequences are SGHRS and YFSETQ. There are 16 residues in the CDR3.

This clone was seen a handful of times. The J gene is TRBJ2-7, the V gene TRBV24-1; 7 bases are shared with TRBD2. V was clipped by 3 bases and J by 2 bases; unmatched bases: 3. The CDR3 length is 14 residues. Germline loops: CDR1 KGHDR, CDR2 SFDVKD. The CDR3 here is CATSDSGATYEQYF. CDR3 DNA sequence: TGTGCCACCAGTGATAGCGGGGCCACCTACGAGCAGTACTTC.

This clone has a handful of counts. This chain joins TRBV2 and TRBJ1-5; D might be TRBD1 (5 bases). Trimming stripped 4 bases from V and 11 bases from J, with 12 bases between. The CDR3 runs 12 residues. From germline, CDR1 is SNHLY and CDR2 FYNNEI. As DNA, the CDR3 is TGTGCCAGCAGTGCACGCAGGGAAGCCCAGCATTTT. Its protein product is CASSARREAQHF.

This sequence joins TRBV9 and TRBJ2-7; D possibly corresponds to TRBD1 (8 bases). The CDR3 is 14 amino acids. Germline V gives CDR1 SGDLS, CDR2 YYNGEE. Trimming cost V 7 bases and J 0 bases, with 14 bases left between them. CDR3 residues: CASGTGGGSYEQYF. DNA of the CDR3: TGTGCCAGCGGAACAGGGGGGGGCTCCTACGAGCAGTACTTC.

The CDR3 DNA is TGTGCCAGTGAGACTAGATTGGCTTCAAACATTCAGTACTTC. Protein: CASETRLASNIQYF. The chain joins TRBV19 to TRBJ2-4, with D tentatively TRBD2 (6 bases). CDR3 length equals 14 residues. Trimming shortened V by 8 bases and J by 6 bases, and 17 bases separated the two germline ends. Looked up from germline, CDR1 is LNHDA and CDR2 is SQIVND (reference sequence).

The genes are TRBV2 and TRBJ2-5; 11 nucleotides agree with TRBD2. The CDR3 length is 16 residues. The trim removed 5 bases at V and 2 bases at J, leaving 7 bases unmatched. Looked up from germline, CDR1 is SNHLY and CDR2 is FYNNEI. The CDR3 region is CASSPLAGDLQETQYF. The CDR3 nucleotides are TGTGCCAGCAGTCCACTAGCGGGGGACCTTCAAGAGACCCAGTACTTC.

The V gene is TRBV7-8, the J gene TRBJ2-7, with a weak D call TRBD1 (6 bases). CDR1 and CDR2 (germline): SGHVS, FQNEAQ. Trimming removed 5 bases at V and 4 bases at J, with 18 bases between. The CDR3 totals 15 residues. The CDR3: CASSTRPGEGYEQYF. DNA for the CDR3: TGTGCCAGCAGCACCCGGCCAGGGGAAGGATACGAGCAGTACTTC. The complete variable domain, with remaining parts taken from reference TRBV7-8 and TRBJ2-7, reads GAGVSQSPRYKVAKRGQDVALRCDPISGHVSLFWYQQALGQGPEFLTYFQNEAQLDKSGLPSDRFFAERPEGSVSTLKIQRTQQEDSAVYLCASSTRPGEGYEQYFGPGTRLTVT.